The 7 T cell receptor beta chains reported below all come from one sample, sequenced in a study of Graves' ophthalmopathy and Graves' hyperthyroidism. Beta-chain TCR CDR3 regions were amplified from RNA transcripts. The authors performed first-round RT-PCR with HTBI primers and then a second-round multiplex PCR. TCRdb reanalysed the multiplex PCR reads using MiXCR and keeps one entry per CDR3 protein. The sample records 57,000 or so distinct CDR3 sequences, approximately 50% being singletons. Sequencing used peripheral blood. These receptors were collected from an adult woman with Graves' ophthalmopathy.

This clonotype was observed at least ten times. The CDR3 coding sequence is TGTGCCAGCAGCTCCTACCAGAACACTGAAGCTTTCTTT. It encodes CASSSYQNTEAFF. This chain connects TRBV7-8 to TRBJ1-1; D ambiguous. Germline-derived CDR1 and CDR2 are SGHVS and FQNEAQ. CDR3 length: 13 residues. The V gene lost 4 bases and the J gene lost 1 base, with 7 bases spanning the gap.

Regarding this clonotype: This may be a read error, as it is one base from a much larger clone. The chain uses TRBV18 and TRBJ2-1; D not resolved. Between the trimmed V and J ends, which lost 3 bases and 12 bases, there was a span of 21 bases. Germline V lookup: CDR1 KGHSH, CDR2 LQKENI. The length of the CDR3 is 15 residues. CDR3 protein: CASSPGQAAGRAQFF. The DNA for the CDR3 is TGTGCCAGCTCACCGGGCCAGGCTGCAGGACGAGCGCAGTTCTTC. The full variable domain, rest sourced from reference TRBV18 and TRBJ2-1, is NAGVMQNPRHLVRRRGQEARLRCSPMKGHSHVYWYRQLPEEGLKFMVYLQKENIIDESGMPKERFSAEFPKEGPSILRIQQVVRGDSAAYFCASSPGQAAGRAQFFGPGTRLTVL.

As to this clonotype: Mismatch with germline at one junction end may stem from a read error. This chain connects TRBV20-1 to TRBJ2-2, with 8 bases fitting TRBD2. This CDR3 is built from 15 residues. Germline-derived CDR1 and CDR2 are DFQATT and SNEGSKA (reference sequence). The CDR3 DNA follows: TGCAGTGCCGCCGGGGGGGGGGGGAACACCAGGGAGCTGTTGTTT. As protein: CSAAGGGGNTRELLF.

V gene TRBV10-1 combines with J gene TRBJ2-7; 8 nucleotides align to TRBD2. V lost 4 bases to trimming and J lost 4 bases; unmatched junction nucleotides: 6. CDR1 is WNHNN, CDR2 SYGVQD, per germline (reference sequence). The CDR3 extends over 14 amino acids. The CDR3 sequence is CASSANPSGYEQYF. The CDR3 bases are TGCGCCAGCAGTGCCAATCCTAGCGGGTACGAGCAGTACTTC.

This clonotype was recorded many times. This chain's CDR3 is CASSPQVNRGETQYF. The CDR3 region has the DNA TGTGCCAGCAGCCCCCAGGTGAACCGGGGGGAGACCCAGTACTTC. The chain joins TRBV7-2 to TRBJ2-5, with a weak D call TRBD2 (6 bases). Germline V gives CDR1 SGHTA, CDR2 FQGNSA. Trimming stripped 5 bases from V and 5 bases from J, with 18 bases between. This CDR3 region has 15 residues.

In its sample, this clonotype was seen many times. The chain links TRBV9 to TRBJ1-1; D ambiguous. Trimming pared 2 bases from V and 0 bases from J, leaving 8 bases between. The CDR3 contains 14 residues. Germline V gives CDR1 SGDLS, CDR2 YYNGEE. As DNA, the CDR3 is TGTGCCAGCAGCGTGGCCACTTTGAACACTGAAGCTTTCTTT. Its translation is CASSVATLNTEAFF.

This clonotype has at least ten counts. The chain is built from TRBV7-2 and TRBJ1-2; no clear D. The CDR3 has 13 amino acids. V gave up 5 bases and J gave up 4 bases, with 11 bases separating them. Germline CDR1 reads SGHTA; CDR2 reads FQGNSA. For the CDR3, the DNA is TGTGCCAGCAGCCCCCGGACTCCCTATGGCTACACCTTC. It translates to CASSPRTPYGYTF.